Below are 9 T cell receptor beta chains sequenced from a single sample in a study of beta chain features in type 1 diabetes (dated by TCRdb to between 2018 and 2020). Preparation of the library involved the immunoSEQ multiplex PCR assay. The entire amount of isolated RNA was reverse transcribed using the High Capacity cDNA Reverse Transcription Kit, so the sequenced TCRB transcripts were expressed ones. TCRdb took over this immuneACCESS table, retaining in-frame rearrangements with V and J assigned. Such tables are incomplete; in checked studies, under half of the missing clones stem from an unresolved V gene, and the remainder is unexplained. A total of some 400,000 clones appear in this sample, about 14% of them only once. 0.019% of the sample rests with the top ten. Sequencing used naive CD4+ T cells from blood. In the paper's terms, the cell subset or site label means: true naive CD4+ T cells. These receptors were collected from a woman between 18 and 29 years old in good health.

The CDR3 DNA follows: TGTGCCAGCAGCTTAGAAGCGGGGGATTTGGAAGCCAAAAACATTCAGTACTTC. It specifies CASSLEAGDLEAKNIQYF. The genes are TRBV13 and TRBJ2-4; 8 nucleotides line up with TRBD2. The CDR3 covers 18 residues. Germline CDR1 is PRHDT and CDR2 is FYEKMQ (reference sequence). With 1 base clipped from V and 0 bases from J, the junction kept 8 bases outside the gene matches.

V usage is TRBV7-2 and J usage is TRBJ2-1, with TRBD1 as a possible D gene (6 bases). V lost 6 bases, J lost 7 bases, and 13 bases lay in between. Germline values: CDR1 SGHTA, CDR2 FQGNSA. There are 13 residues in the CDR3. The CDR3 here is CASSVQGRNEQFF. The CDR3 DNA sequence: TGTGCCAGCAGTGTTCAGGGGCGGAATGAGCAGTTCTTC.

This clone came up a few times. The V and J genes are TRBV10-3 and TRBJ2-3; 11 bases match TRBD2. Germline CDR1 is ENHRY and CDR2 is SYGVKD. CDR3 size: 13 residues. Trimming at V came to 9 bases and at J to 4 bases, leaving 3 bases not matched to a gene. The CDR3 DNA follows: TGTGCCATTCTAGCGGGAGGTGCAGATACGCAGTATTTT. Protein product: CAILAGGADTQYF.

The V call is TRBV2, the J call TRBJ1-5; D perhaps matches TRBD1 (6 bases). The germline V gene has CDR1 SNHLY and CDR2 FYNNEI. The CDR3 has 14 residues. Trimming took off 8 bases at V and 3 bases at J, with 14 bases between the two ends. DNA for the CDR3: TGTGCCAGCCGCCGGGGGGGCGTCAATCAGCCCCAGCATTTT. This gives the protein CASRRGGVNQPQHF.

CDR3 in DNA: TGTGCCAGCAGCCTGGGGACTAGCGGGTCGTACGAGCAGTACTTC. This encodes CASSLGTSGSYEQYF. The chain couples TRBV28 to TRBJ2-7, with 12 positions matching TRBD2. J lost 4 bases, V lost 6 bases, and 7 bases had no gene match. This CDR3 is 15 amino acids long. Germline assignment: CDR1 MDHEN and CDR2 SYDVKM.

This chain uses TRBV28 with TRBJ2-4; 11 positions match TRBD1. With V trimmed by 8 bases and J by 9 bases, 6 bases remained unmatched. This CDR3 is 13 amino acids long. CDR1 is MDHEN, CDR2 SYDVKM, per germline. The CDR3 region has the DNA TGTGCCAGCTCCTTGGGACAGGGGGTCATTCAGTACTTC. Translated: CASSLGQGVIQYF.

The table lists this clone with a few counts. In DNA form, the CDR3 reads TGTGCCAGCAGTGAGGCTACCGGGACAGTGACCCTGGCCCAGCATTTT. Translating gives CASSEATGTVTLAQHF. J is TRBJ1-5 and V is TRBV2; 7 bases fit TRBD1. CDR3 length equals 16 residues. The V and J ends lost 3 bases and 11 bases, in that order; junction bases with no gene match: 16. CDR1 is SNHLY and CDR2 is FYNNEI in the germline V gene.

This clone occurred a few times. This rearrangement joins TRBV11-2 to TRBJ2-5; tentatively, D is TRBD2 (6 bases). CDR1 and CDR2 (germline): SGHAT, FQNNGV. The CDR3 loop spans 14 amino acids. With 0 bases removed from V and 2 bases from J, the gap between germline ends came to 7 bases. The CDR3 region has the DNA TGTGCCAGCAGCTTAGAGCGGGAACAAGAGACCCAGTACTTC. Translation: CASSLEREQETQYF. Full variable domain (remainder filled in from reference TRBV11-2 and TRBJ2-5): EAGVAQSPRYKIIEKRQSVAFWCNPISGHATLYWYQQILGQGPKLLIQFQNNGVVDDSQLPKDRFSAERLKGVDSTLKIQPAKLEDSAVYLCASSLEREQETQYFGPGTRLLVL.

This clone was counted only a few times. V and J are TRBV14 and TRBJ1-1; no clear D gene. The germline CDR1 and CDR2 sequences are SGHDN and FVKESK. V dropped 5 bases and J dropped 0 bases, with 16 bases sitting between them. The CDR3 has 16 residues. This chain's CDR3 is CASSLLTGVLNTEAFF. The CDR3 region has the DNA TGTGCCAGCAGCTTACTGACGGGTGTCTTGAACACTGAAGCTTTCTTT.